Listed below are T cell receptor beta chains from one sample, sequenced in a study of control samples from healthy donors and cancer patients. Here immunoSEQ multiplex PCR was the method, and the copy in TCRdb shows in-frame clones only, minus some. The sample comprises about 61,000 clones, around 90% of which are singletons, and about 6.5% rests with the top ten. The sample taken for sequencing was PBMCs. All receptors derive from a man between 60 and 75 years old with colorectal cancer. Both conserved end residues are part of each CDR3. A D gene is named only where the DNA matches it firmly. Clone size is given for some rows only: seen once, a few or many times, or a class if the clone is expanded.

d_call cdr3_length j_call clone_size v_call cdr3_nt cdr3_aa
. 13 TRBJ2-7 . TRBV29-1 TGCAGCGTCGCCAGGCCCCAGGGGCCCGAGCAGTACTTC CSVARPQGPEQYF
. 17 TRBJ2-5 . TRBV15 TGTGCCACCAGCAGAGATCGGGCCAGGGGAATGGAAGAGACCCAGTACTTC CATSRDRARGMEETQYF
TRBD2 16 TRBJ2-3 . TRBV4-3 TGCGCCAGCAGCCAAGTCGCTAGCGGGGTCTTGGGTACGCAGTATTTT CASSQVASGVLGTQYF
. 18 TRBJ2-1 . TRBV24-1 TGTGCCACCAGTGCCCCTCTTCCGGGGGACAGCAGGGAGGATGAGCAGTTCTTC CATSAPLPGDSREDEQFF
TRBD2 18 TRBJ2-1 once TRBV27 TGTGCCAGCAGTTTATCGATGGGAGGGGTAGGGTATGGGAATGAGCAGTTCTTC CASSLSMGGVGYGNEQFF
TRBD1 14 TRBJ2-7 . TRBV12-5 TGTGCTAGTGGTTACGCCGGGACAGGGGGCATAGAGTACTTC CASGYAGTGGIEYF
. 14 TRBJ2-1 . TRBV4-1 TGCGCCAGCAGCCAAGTTCCTGGGGAAGCTGAGCAGTTCTTC CASSQVPGEAEQFF
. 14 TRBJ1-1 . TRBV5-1 TGCGCCAGCAGTCCCTCCCCCCCGAACACTGAAGCTTTCTTT CASSPSPPNTEAFF
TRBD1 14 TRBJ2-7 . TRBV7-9 TGTGCCAGCAGCTTCTGGGACAGGGACTACGAGCAGTACTTC CASSFWDRDYEQYF
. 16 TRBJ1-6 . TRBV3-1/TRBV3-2 TGTGCCAGCAGCTGGGTCGATCCCATTTATAATTCACCCCTCCACTTT CASSWVDPIYNSPLHF
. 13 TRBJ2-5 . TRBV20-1 TGCAGTGCTAGTGGGCGATTTCGGGAGACCCAGTACTTC CSASGRFRETQYF
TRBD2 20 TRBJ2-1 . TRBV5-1 TGCGCCAGCAGCTTGGATCCGGCTAGCGGGCGGGGGCCCGGGGACAATGAGCAGTTCTTC CASSLDPASGRGPGDNEQFF
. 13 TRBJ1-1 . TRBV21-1 TGTGCCAGCAGTGAGTCGAAGAACACTGAAGCTTTCTTT CASSESKNTEAFF
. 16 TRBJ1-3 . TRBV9 TGTGCCAGCAGCGCCCTGGACATCGGCTTTGGAAACACCATATATTTT CASSALDIGFGNTIYF
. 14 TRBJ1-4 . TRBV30 TGTGCCTGGAGTAGGGGGGGTACTAATGAAAAACTGTTTTTT CAWSRGGTNEKLFF
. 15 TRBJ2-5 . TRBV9 TGTGCCAGCAGCGTAGGATGGTCCAGTGAGGGGGCCCAGTACTTC CASSVGWSSEGAQYF
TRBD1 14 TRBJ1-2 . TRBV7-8 TGTGCCAGCAGCTTAGCGAGGACAGGGTCCGGCTACACCTTC CASSLARTGSGYTF
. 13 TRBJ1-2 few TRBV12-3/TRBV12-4 TGTGCCAGCAGGTACAGGGTCAACTATGGCTACACCTTC CASRYRVNYGYTF
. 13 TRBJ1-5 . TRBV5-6 TGTGCCAGCAGCTTGCGGGGCAATCAGCCCCAGCATTTT CASSLRGNQPQHF
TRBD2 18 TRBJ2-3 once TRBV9 TGTGCCAGCAGCTCTAGCGGGGCACCCCACCTTAGCACAGATACGCAGTATTTT CASSSSGAPHLSTDTQYF
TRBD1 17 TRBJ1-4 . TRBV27 TGTGCCAGCAGCCGATCTCCTTACAGGGGGTATCCTGAAAAACTGTTTTTT CASSRSPYRGYPEKLFF
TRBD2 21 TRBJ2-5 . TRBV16 TGTGCCAGCAGCCAATTAGGGACAACCCTGAAAGGGACTAGCGGACAAGAGACCCAGTACTTC CASSQLGTTLKGTSGQETQYF
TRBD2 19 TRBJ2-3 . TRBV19 TGTGCCAGTAGTATAGATATCGGGACTAGCGGGGGCCCGAGGCGAACGCAGTATTTT CASSIDIGTSGGPRRTQYF
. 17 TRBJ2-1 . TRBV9 TGTGCCAGCAGCGTAGCTACGGACAGAAGCTCCTACAATGAGCAGTTCTTC CASSVATDRSSYNEQFF
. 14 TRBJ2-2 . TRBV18 TGTGCCAGCGGAACCCCACAAAACACCGGGGAGCTGTTTTTT CASGTPQNTGELFF
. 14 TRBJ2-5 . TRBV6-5 TGTGCCAGCAGCCGATCAGGGGCTTGGGAGACCCAGTACTTC CASSRSGAWETQYF
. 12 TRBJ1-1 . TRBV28 TGTGCCAGCAGTAAACCCCGGGGGTCCCGTTACTTT CASSKPRGSRYF
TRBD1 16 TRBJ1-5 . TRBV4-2 TGTGCCAGCAGCTACTCAGGGACAGGCGCCAATCAGCCCCAGCATTTT CASSYSGTGANQPQHF
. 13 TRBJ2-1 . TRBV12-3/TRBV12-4 TGTGCCAGCAGTTTAGCCAGCTGGAATGAGCAGTTCTTC CASSLASWNEQFF
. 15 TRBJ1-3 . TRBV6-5 TGTGCCAGCAGCCCCTTCGCCCTCTCTGGAAACACCATATATTTT CASSPFALSGNTIYF
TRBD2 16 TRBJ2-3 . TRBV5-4 TGTGCCAGCAGCGAAGGACTAGCGGGGAATGGAGATACGCAGTATTTT CASSEGLAGNGDTQYF